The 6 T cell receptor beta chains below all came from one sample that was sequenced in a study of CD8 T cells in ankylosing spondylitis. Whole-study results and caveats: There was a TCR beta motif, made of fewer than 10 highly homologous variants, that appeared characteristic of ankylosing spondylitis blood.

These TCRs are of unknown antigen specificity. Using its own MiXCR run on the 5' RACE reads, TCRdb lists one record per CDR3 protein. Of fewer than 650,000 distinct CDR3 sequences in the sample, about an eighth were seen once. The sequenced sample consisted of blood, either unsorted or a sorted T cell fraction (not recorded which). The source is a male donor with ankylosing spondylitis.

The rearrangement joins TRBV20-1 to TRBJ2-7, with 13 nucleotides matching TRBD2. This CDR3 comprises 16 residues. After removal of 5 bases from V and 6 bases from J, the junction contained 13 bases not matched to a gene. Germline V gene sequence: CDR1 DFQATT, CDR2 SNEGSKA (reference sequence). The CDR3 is CSAGGLAGEDLGEQYF. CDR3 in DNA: TGCAGTGCTGGAGGACTAGCGGGAGAAGATTTGGGCGAGCAGTACTTC.

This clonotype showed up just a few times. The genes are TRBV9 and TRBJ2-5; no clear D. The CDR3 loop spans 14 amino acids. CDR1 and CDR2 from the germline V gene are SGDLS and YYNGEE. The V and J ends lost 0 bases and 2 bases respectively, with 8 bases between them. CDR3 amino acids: CASSVGTQQETQYF. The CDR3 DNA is TGTGCCAGCAGCGTAGGTACCCAACAAGAGACCCAGTACTTC.

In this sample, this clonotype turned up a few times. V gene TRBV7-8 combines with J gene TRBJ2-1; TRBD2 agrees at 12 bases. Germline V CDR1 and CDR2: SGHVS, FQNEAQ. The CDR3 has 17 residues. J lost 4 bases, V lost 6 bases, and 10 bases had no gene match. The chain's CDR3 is CASRPFTSGRPYNEQFF. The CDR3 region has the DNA TGTGCCAGCAGGCCTTTCACTAGCGGGAGGCCGTACAATGAGCAGTTCTTC.

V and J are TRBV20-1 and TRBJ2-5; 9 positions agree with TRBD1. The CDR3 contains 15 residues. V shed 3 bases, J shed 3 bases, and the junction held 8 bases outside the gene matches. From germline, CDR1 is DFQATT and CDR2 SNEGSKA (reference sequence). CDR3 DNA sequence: TGCAGTGCTAGTACCCCCGGGACAGGGAAAGAGACCCAGTACTTC. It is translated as CSASTPGTGKETQYF.

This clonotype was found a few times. This CDR3 is CASSFFRGMNTEAFF. The CDR3 DNA follows: TGTGCCAGCAGTTTTTTTCGGGGGATGAACACTGAAGCTTTCTTT. The chain links TRBV12-3 or TRBV12-4 to TRBJ1-1; possible D gene TRBD1, 5 bases. Trimming pared 3 bases from V and 0 bases from J, leaving 11 bases between. This CDR3 comprises 15 residues.

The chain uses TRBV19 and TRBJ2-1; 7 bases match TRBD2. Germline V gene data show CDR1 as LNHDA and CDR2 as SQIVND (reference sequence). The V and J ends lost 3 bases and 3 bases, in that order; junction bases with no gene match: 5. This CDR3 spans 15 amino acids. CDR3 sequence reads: CASSIFAGVYNEQFF. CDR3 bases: TGTGCCAGTAGTATTTTCGCGGGAGTCTACAATGAGCAGTTCTTC. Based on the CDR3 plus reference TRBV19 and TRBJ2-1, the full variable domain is DGGITQSPKYLFRKEGQNVTLSCEQNLNHDAMYWYRQDPGQGLRLIYYSQIVNDFQKGDIAEGYSVSREKKESFPLTVTSAQKNPTAFYLCASSIFAGVYNEQFFGPGTRLTVL.